These T cell receptor beta chains were read from a single sample in a study of blood T cell repertoires in COVID-19. The table came from immunoSEQ multiplex PCR; TCRdb's copy has only in-frame clones and leaves some out. This sample yields 120,000 to 150,000 clones, of which 75% to 85% are seen a single time; roughly 4% belongs to the top ten. The sample taken for sequencing was peripheral blood. These receptors all stem from a woman over 75 with acute or convalescent COVID-19. Each CDR3 is given with its conserved first and last residue. The D gene is left open where the match is weak. Rows may omit the clone size; those that give it use once, few, many or a size class.

TRBV29-1	-	TRBD1	TRBJ2-1	CSVAARGYDEQFF	TGCAGCGTCGCGGCCAGGGGGTACGATGAGCAGTTCTTC
TRBV2	-	TRBD1	TRBJ1-1	CASSLYRTGETEAFF	TGTGCCAGCAGCCTGTACCGGACAGGGGAGACTGAAGCTTTCTTT
TRBV7-2	-	-	TRBJ2-3	CASSLQGVIDTQYF	TGTGCCAGCAGCTTACAGGGCGTTATTGATACGCAGTATTTT
TRBV27	-	-	TRBJ2-2	CASRYGTLNTGELFF	TGTGCCAGCAGATACGGGACTTTGAACACCGGGGAGCTGTTTTTT
TRBV2	-	TRBD1	TRBJ1-4	CASSAIRGTNEKLFF	TGTGCCAGCAGCGCTATCAGGGGGACTAATGAAAAACTGTTTTTT
TRBV7-9	-	-	TRBJ2-7	CASSATGTFTYEQYF	TGTGCCAGCAGCGCAACCGGGACTTTTACCTACGAGCAGTACTTC
TRBV5-1	-	TRBD1	TRBJ2-2	CASSRGQRAGELFF	TGCGCCAGCAGTCGGGGACAGAGAGCCGGGGAGCTGTTTTTT
TRBV18	-	-	TRBJ1-1	CASSPLGLNTEAFF	TGTGCCAGCTCACCACTCGGTCTAAACACTGAAGCTTTCTTT
TRBV2	-	-	TRBJ2-5	CASSRQVGRETQYF	TGTGCCAGCAGTCGACAGGTTGGTCGGGAGACCCAGTACTTC
TRBV2	-	TRBD1	TRBJ1-4	CASRGLGTAYNEKLFF	TGTGCCAGCAGGGGTCTTGGGACAGCCTATAATGAAAAACTGTTTTTT
TRBV6-5	-	-	TRBJ2-7	CASSYSPTILTYEQYF	TGTGCCAGCAGTTACTCCCCGACTATCCTGACCTACGAGCAGTACTTC
TRBV28	-	-	TRBJ1-2	CASSFGGNYGYTF	TGTGCCAGCAGTTTTGGAGGGAACTATGGCTACACCTTC
TRBV30	once	-	TRBJ2-7	CAWSLGLLLQQYF	TGTGCCTGGAGTCTGGGACTTCTGTTGCAGCAGTACTTC
TRBV6-1	-	-	TRBJ1-2	CASSLSTSGEQLF	TGTGCCAGCAGTTTATCTACTTCGGGGGAGCAACTCTTC
TRBV18	-	-	TRBJ1-2	CASSPREGSAGYTF	TGTGCCAGCTCACCTCGGGAGGGGTCTGCTGGCTACACCTTC
TRBV7-9	few	-	TRBJ2-2	CASSFTGFNTGELFF	TGTGCCAGCAGCTTTACAGGGTTCAACACCGGGGAGCTGTTTTTT
TRBV5-1	-	-	TRBJ2-1	CASSQQESYNEQFF	TGCGCCAGCAGCCAACAGGAATCCTACAATGAGCAGTTCTTC
TRBV21-1	-	-	TRBJ1-5	CASSPRVGRGDSNQPQHF	TGTGCCAGCAGCCCTCGGGTGGGAAGGGGCGATAGCAATCAGCCCCAGCATTTT
TRBV11-2	-	-	TRBJ1-2	CASSVTGAYGYTF	TGTGCCAGCAGCGTCACAGGTGCCTATGGCTACACCTTC
TRBV2	-	-	TRBJ1-2	CASSVLSGTYGYTF	TGTGCCAGCAGCGTACTCTCAGGTACCTATGGCTACACCTTC
TRBV19	-	TRBD2	TRBJ2-1	CASSERTSGRPGYNEQFF	TGTGCCAGTAGTGAGAGGACTAGCGGCAGACCAGGGTACAATGAGCAGTTCTTC
TRBV24-1	-	-	TRBJ2-5	CATSDSLGAGETQYF	TGTGCCACCAGTGATTCTTTGGGGGCAGGGGAGACCCAGTACTTC
TRBV7-3	-	TRBD1	TRBJ2-6	CASSLTYGTGSSGANVLTF	TGTGCCAGCAGCTTAACGTATGGGACAGGGAGCTCTGGGGCCAACGTCCTGACTTTC
TRBV19	-	-	TRBJ1-6	CASSIALWQGFAPLHF	TGTGCCAGTAGTATAGCACTTTGGCAGGGATTTGCACCCCTCCACTTT